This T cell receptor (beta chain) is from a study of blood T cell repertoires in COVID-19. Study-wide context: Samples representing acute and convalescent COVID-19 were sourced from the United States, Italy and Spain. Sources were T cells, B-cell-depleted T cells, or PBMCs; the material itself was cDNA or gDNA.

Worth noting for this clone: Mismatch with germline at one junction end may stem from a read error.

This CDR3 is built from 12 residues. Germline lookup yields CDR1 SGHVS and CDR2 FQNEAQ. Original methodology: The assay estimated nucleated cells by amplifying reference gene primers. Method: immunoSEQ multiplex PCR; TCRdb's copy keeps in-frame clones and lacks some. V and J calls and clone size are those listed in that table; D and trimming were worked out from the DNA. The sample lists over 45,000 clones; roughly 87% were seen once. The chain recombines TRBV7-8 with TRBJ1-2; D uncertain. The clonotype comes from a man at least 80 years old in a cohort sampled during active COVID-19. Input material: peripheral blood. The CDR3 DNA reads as TGTGCCAGCAGCCGCCCTAATTATGGCTACACCTTC. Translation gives CASSRPNYGYTF.